This passage covers 17 T cell receptor beta chains from one sample sequenced in a study of T cell responses to AZD1222 COVID-19 vaccine (dated by TCRdb to about 2021). Receptors were amplified or captured by the immunoSEQ multiplex PCR assay. What TCRdb holds here is the immuneACCESS table cut down to in-frame rearrangements. Part of the clones is not present; checked against another copy, under half of the missing clones reflect an unresolved V gene, and the others are unexplained. For this sample the table gives about 120,000 clones, of which more than 75% were detected only once. Approximately 12% of the sample lies in the top ten. The sample's time point label, in plain terms: baseline before first vaccination. The specimen was peripheral blood, collected on day 0 of AZD1222 vaccination. All receptors derive from an adult in good health.

V usage is TRBV7-9 and J usage is TRBJ2-2; D call uncertain. The CDR3 runs to 14 residues. CDR1 is SEHNR, CDR2 FQNEAQ, per germline (reference sequence). The germline V and J ends were trimmed by 5 bases and 4 bases, with 11 bases remaining between them. CDR3 residues: CASSPRWGTGELFF. The CDR3 DNA reads TGTGCCAGCAGCCCACGATGGGGCACCGGGGAGCTGTTTTTT.

This clone was seen just once. This chain connects TRBV7-2 to TRBJ2-7; tentatively, D is TRBD2 (6 bases). The CDR3 covers 15 residues. Trimming removed 1 base at V and 2 bases at J, with 12 bases between. The germline V gene has CDR1 SGHTA and CDR2 FQGNSA. DNA for the CDR3: TGTGCCAGCAGCTTAGACCCTAGCGCAACCTACGAGCAGTACTTC. It encodes CASSLDPSATYEQYF.

This chain links TRBV7-2 with TRBJ2-3, with a tentative D call TRBD1 (6 bases). CDR3 length: 13 amino acids. The germline V gene encodes CDR1 SGHTA and CDR2 FQGNSA. Between the trimmed V and J ends, which lost 5 bases and 3 bases, there was a span of 9 bases. The CDR3 DNA follows: TGTGCCAGCAGCCTACAGGGTACAGATACGCAGTATTTT. Its translation: CASSLQGTDTQYF.

This rearrangement joins TRBV2 to TRBJ1-2; 7 nucleotides align to TRBD1. V trimming: 6 bases; J trimming: 7 bases; junction bases outside the gene matches: 11. The germline V gene encodes CDR1 SNHLY and CDR2 FYNNEI. The CDR3 sequence is 14 residues long. CDR3 sequence reads: CASSRQGVAGGYTF. In nucleotides, the CDR3 is TGTGCCAGCAGCCGACAGGGAGTGGCGGGTGGCTACACCTTC.

The genes are TRBV24-1 and TRBJ1-2; 7 bases align to TRBD1. The V and J ends lost 7 bases and 2 bases, in that order; junction bases with no gene match: 3. The CDR3 totals 13 residues. Germline CDR1 reads KGHDR; CDR2 reads SFDVKD. CDR3 loop: CATSEGQNYGYTF. The CDR3 DNA is TGTGCCACCAGCGAGGGACAGAACTATGGCTACACCTTC.

This clone has only one observation. The chain has TRBV24-1 and TRBJ2-1, with TRBD2 matching 8 bases. The ends lost 3 bases at V and 2 bases at J; junction bases unmatched: 5. This CDR3 spans 16 amino acids. From germline, CDR1 is KGHDR and CDR2 SFDVKD. CDR3 coding DNA: TGTGCCACCAGTGATGCACTAGCGGACACCTACAATGAGCAGTTCTTC. This encodes CATSDALADTYNEQFF.

As DNA, the CDR3 is TGTGCCAGCAGTAAGACAGGGTTGAACGGCGGCTACACCTTC. Amino acids: CASSKTGLNGGYTF. V gene TRBV27 combines with J gene TRBJ1-2; 7 bases match TRBD1. The CDR3 loop spans 14 amino acids. Germline trimming cut 5 bases from V and 8 bases from J; bases unmatched to any gene: 11. Germline CDR1 is MNHEY and CDR2 is SMNVEV (reference sequence).

V gene TRBV29-1 combines with J gene TRBJ2-2; 9 nucleotides line up with TRBD1. This CDR3 contains 15 residues. V shed 4 bases, J shed 3 bases, and the junction held 6 bases outside the gene matches. Germline V gives CDR1 SQVTM, CDR2 ANQGSEA. The CDR3 sequence is CSVGGQGRHTGELFF. DNA of the CDR3: TGCAGCGTTGGGGGACAGGGTAGGCACACCGGGGAGCTGTTTTTT.

This clone was seen only once. The J gene is TRBJ2-5, the V gene TRBV24-1, with D possibly being TRBD1 (6 bases). Trimming left V 0 bases short and J 5 bases short, with 12 bases between. CDR1 KGHDR and CDR2 SFDVKD come from the germline V gene. The length of the CDR3 is 15 residues. DNA for the CDR3: TGTGCCACCAGTGATTTGGTGGGGGCGGCGGAGACCCAGTACTTC. Translated, it gives CATSDLVGAAETQYF.

The chain is built from TRBV9 and TRBJ2-1, with TRBD2 matching 10 bases. CDR1 and CDR2 from the germline V gene are SGDLS and YYNGEE. The junction had 12 bases not matched to a gene; V was cut back by 4 bases and J by 11 bases. CDR3 length equals 15 residues. The CDR3 is CASSTDGTSESQQFF. DNA of the CDR3: TGTGCCAGCAGCACAGACGGGACTAGCGAAAGCCAGCAGTTCTTC.

V gene TRBV5-6 combines with J gene TRBJ1-1; D not certain. V lost 2 bases and J lost 0, with 5 bases in between. Germline-derived CDR1 and CDR2 are SGHDT and YYEEEE. The CDR3 is made up of 13 amino acids. The CDR3 sequence: CASSFYMNTEAFF. Written as DNA, the CDR3 is TGTGCCAGCAGCTTTTACATGAACACTGAAGCTTTCTTT. Using reference TRBV5-6 and TRBJ1-1 for the parts outside the CDR3, the full variable domain is DAGVTQSPTHLIKTRGQQVTLRCSPKSGHDTVSWYQQALGQGPQFIFQYYEEEERQRGNFPDRFSGHQFPNYSSELNVNALLLGDSALYLCASSFYMNTEAFFGQGTRLTVV.

CDR3 in amino acids: CASRVAVGNEQFF. In DNA form, the CDR3 reads TGCGCCAGCAGGGTGGCAGTGGGCAATGAGCAGTTCTTC. The chain recombines TRBV5-1 with TRBJ2-1; the D is unclear. This CDR3 contains 13 residues. Germline V CDR1 and CDR2: SGHRS, YFSETQ. V lost 5 bases, J lost 6 bases, and 12 bases lay in between.

The J gene is TRBJ2-1, the V gene TRBV6-1; 9 bases match TRBD1. CDR1 and CDR2 from the germline V gene are MNHNS and SASEGT. After removal of 2 bases from V and 4 bases from J, the junction contained 21 bases not matched to a gene. This CDR3 comprises 21 residues. CDR3 in amino acids: CASSERVGTGPGSLQYNEQFF. The DNA for the CDR3 is TGTGCCAGCAGTGAAAGGGTCGGGACAGGGCCCGGGAGCCTCCAATACAATGAGCAGTTCTTC.

V is TRBV5-4 and J is TRBJ1-1; D may be TRBD1 (6 bases). CDR1 is SGHNT and CDR2 is YYREEE in the germline V gene (reference sequence). Trimming pared 4 bases from V and 0 bases from J, leaving 13 bases between. The CDR3 runs 15 residues. CDR3: CASSPYRALNTEAFF. The CDR3 DNA sequence: TGTGCCAGCAGCCCCTACAGGGCCCTGAACACTGAAGCTTTCTTT.

This chain uses TRBV6-5 with TRBJ2-2; D is perhaps TRBD1 (6 bases). Germline loops: CDR1 MNHEY, CDR2 SVGAGI. The CDR3 length is 15 residues. Trimming removed 6 bases from V and 4 bases from J, with 15 bases in between. The CDR3 reads CASSLAGAATGELFF. Written as DNA, the CDR3 is TGTGCCAGCAGCCTGGCAGGGGCGGCCACCGGGGAGCTGTTTTTT.

This sequence joins TRBV5-4 and TRBJ2-7; D ambiguous. CDR3 length: 14 amino acids. CDR1 is SGHNT, CDR2 YYREEE, per germline (reference sequence). Trimming took 4 bases from V and 0 from J, leaving 11 bases between them. Here the CDR3 reads CASSPTSPSYEQYF. DNA for the CDR3: TGTGCCAGCAGCCCAACGTCTCCCTCCTACGAGCAGTACTTC.

The gene calls are TRBV14 and TRBJ1-1; no clear D gene. CDR1 SGHDN and CDR2 FVKESK come from the germline V gene. V lost 1 base to trimming and J lost 10 bases, with 10 bases between them. This CDR3 has 12 residues. This CDR3 reads CASSQVVPGAFF. In DNA, the CDR3 is TGTGCCAGCAGCCAAGTGGTCCCTGGAGCTTTCTTT.